This TCR beta chain was recovered during a study of T-cell memory formation after mild COVID-19. Study results and limitations: A balance of CD4 and CD8 characterized clones contracting day 15 to 85, whereas later expanders leaned CD4+. Clones that contracted clustered mainly in CM and EM if CD4+ and in EMRA if CD8+.

The ends were cut back, 4 bases at V and 4 bases at J, with 14 bases in the middle. This CDR3 has 14 residues. CDR1 SEHNR and CDR2 FQNEAQ come from the germline V gene (reference sequence). From the 5' RACE reads, TCRdb called clonotypes with MiXCR, one entry per CDR3 protein. The sample lists hundreds of thousands of distinct CDR3 sequences; roughly 17% were seen once. Concerning this clonotype itself: Its target is unknown.

V and J are TRBV7-9 and TRBJ2-7; D possibly corresponds to TRBD1 (6 bases). What was sequenced was PBMCs or a T cell subset sorted from them (not recorded which). This receptor was identified in an adult woman who had mild COVID-19 (a few samples of this study predate the infection). Cell type and time point are not known. The CDR3 DNA reads TGTGCCAGCAGCTCCTCCCGACAGGTTTACGAGCAGTACTTC. It codes for CASSSSRQVYEQYF.